The 27 T cell receptor beta chains below all came from one sample that was sequenced in a study of tumor and adjacent non-tumor tissue in lung cancer. RNA was extracted from bulk tissue without any cell sorting. Three rounds of nested PCR, following a modified ARM-PCR protocol, produced the TCRbeta library. TCRdb used MiXCR to reprocess the multiplex PCR reads, holding one entry per CDR3 protein. The sample holds some 200,000 distinct CDR3 sequences, about 71% seen once. The sequencing sample was made of lung tumor tissue. These TCRs come from a man in his sixties with non-small cell lung cancer.

Comments on this clonotype: Since a much larger clone is just one base distant, this may be a read error. This chain uses TRBV20-1 with TRBJ1-5, with TRBD1 matching over 7 bases. From germline, CDR1 is DFQATT and CDR2 SNEGSKA (reference sequence). V lost 1 base to trimming and J lost 4 bases; unmatched junction nucleotides: 7. The CDR3 covers 15 residues. The CDR3 nucleotides are TGCAGTGCTAGAGCCTCGGACAGGCCGAATCAGCCCCAGCATTTT. Its translation is CSARASDRPNQPQHF.

The genes are TRBV29-1 and TRBJ2-7; D could derive from TRBD1 or TRBD2 (5 bases each). Trimming removed 5 bases from V and 1 base from J, with 12 bases in between. Looked up from germline, CDR1 is SQVTM and CDR2 is ANQGSEA. The length of the CDR3 is 13 residues. CDR3 sequence: CSVMGRISYEQYF. Written as DNA, the CDR3 is TGCAGCGTTATGGGACGGATTTCCTACGAGCAGTACTTC.

In regard to this clonotype: This clone may be a read error of a much larger clone one base away. Lacking the conserved final phenylalanine or tryptophan, this CDR3 likely reflects a read error. This rearrangement joins TRBV20-1 to TRBJ2-1; D could derive from TRBD1 or TRBD2 (6 bases each). Germline values: CDR1 DFQATT, CDR2 SNEGSKA (reference sequence). The CDR3 covers 14 residues. Trimming took 7 bases from V and 4 from J, leaving 17 bases between them. CDR3 loop: CSVDPGARYNEQFS. The CDR3 DNA reads TGCAGTGTTGACCCGGGGGCACGGTACAATGAGCAGTTCTCC.

CDR3 loop: CASSSSLLAGGPGDTQHF. The DNA of the CDR3 is TGTGCCAGCAGCTCCTCCCTACTAGCGGGGGGGCCTGGAGATACGCAGCATTTT. The V gene is TRBV11-2, the J gene TRBJ2-3, with a possible D match to TRBD1 (6 bases). The last part of the DNA fits TRBJ1-5 better; the J call may be wrong. This CDR3 has 18 amino acids. The germline V gene has CDR1 SGHAT and CDR2 FQNNGV.

Turning to this clonotype: A junction end diverges from the germline sequence, so it may reflect a read error. The V call is TRBV6-5, the J call TRBJ2-3; D tentatively reads TRBD1 or TRBD2 (6 bases each). The CDR3 length is 15 residues. Germline CDR1 is MNHEY and CDR2 is SVGAGI. This CDR3 reads CASRNKVGGTDKQYF. Written as DNA, the CDR3 is TGTGCCAGCAGAAACAAGGTCGGGGGCACAGATAAGCAGTATTTT.

In regard to this clonotype: One end of the junction does not line up with germline, which may come from a read error. The DNA of the CDR3 is TGCAGTGCTACACCACGGGTTAGGGAAAAACTGTATTTT. Protein: CSATPRVREKLYF. This chain joins TRBV20-1 and TRBJ1-4; D not certain. Germline V CDR1 and CDR2: DFQATT, SNEGSKA (reference sequence). CDR3 length: 13 residues.

Comment on this clonotype: A read error may produce the germline difference seen at one junction end. The chain couples TRBV4-3 to TRBJ2-7; TRBD2 matches 11 bases. Per the germline V gene, CDR1 is LGHNA and CDR2 is YSLEER. The CDR3 sequence is 18 residues long. The CDR3: CASSQELAGAPISYEQYF. DNA of the CDR3: TGTGCCAGCAGCCAAGAACTAGCGGGAGCTCCAATCTCCTACGAACAGTACTTC.

The chain is built from TRBV20-1 and TRBJ2-7; D assignment may be TRBD1 or TRBD2 (6 bases each). From germline, CDR1 is DFQATT and CDR2 SNEGSKA (reference sequence). The length of the CDR3 is 14 residues. Trimming removed 5 bases at V and 4 bases at J, with 18 bases between. CDR3 coding DNA: TGCAGTGCTGGGGGCGAAGGGGGGCGGTACGAGCAGTACTTC. Translating gives CSAGGEGGRYEQYF.

The chain links TRBV6-2 or TRBV6-3 to TRBJ2-5, with D maybe TRBD2 (6 bases). This CDR3 comprises 13 residues. Germline lookup yields CDR1 MNHEY and CDR2 SVGEGT. The CDR3 DNA is TGTGCTAGCGGTCAAGCACCCACCGAGACCCAGTACTTC. It specifies CASGQAPTETQYF.

This chain uses TRBV7-9 with TRBJ2-2, with 12 bases identical to TRBD1. The J segment lost 7 bases and the V segment lost 5 bases, leaving 8 bases of the junction unmatched. The CDR3 covers 16 residues. Germline lookup yields CDR1 SEHNR and CDR2 FQNEAQ (reference sequence). CDR3 sequence (DNA): TGTGCCAGCAGCGACGGGACAGGGGGCTCTGGCGGGGAGCTGTTTTTT. Its translation: CASSDGTGGSGGELFF.

In this sample, this clonotype turned up a few times. A much larger clonotype is one base distant, so this may be a read error. V is TRBV11-3 and J is TRBJ2-1; D call uncertain. The germline V gene encodes CDR1 SGHNT and CDR2 YENEEA. This CDR3 is 16 amino acids long. The CDR3 loop reads CVSSLDRVAFWNEQFF. The CDR3 DNA follows: TGTGTCAGCAGCTTAGATCGGGTAGCTTTCTGGAATGAGCAGTTCTTC.

The J gene is TRBJ2-3, the V gene TRBV12-3 or TRBV12-4; D is unclear. The length of the CDR3 is 13 residues. The V gene lost 8 bases and the J gene lost 2 bases, with 11 bases spanning the gap. CDR3 region: CASPSDNTDTQYF. CDR3 in DNA: TGTGCCAGCCCCAGCGATAACACAGATACGCAGTATTTT.

About this clonotype: A much more abundant neighbour one base away suggests this may be a read error. The CDR3 coding sequence is TGCAGCCATGATGAGGGGACTGGGGGGGAGACCCAGTACTTC. This sequence encodes CSHDEGTGGETQYF. The V and J genes are TRBV29-1 and TRBJ2-5; D possibly corresponds to TRBD2 (6 bases). Germline V gene sequence: CDR1 SQVTM, CDR2 ANQGSEA. Trimming removed 8 bases at V and 5 bases at J, with 21 bases between. The CDR3 has 14 amino acids.

The chain uses TRBV5-4 and TRBJ2-1; weak D call: TRBD1 (6 bases). This CDR3 is 15 amino acids long. From germline, CDR1 is SGHNT and CDR2 YYREEE (reference sequence). V lost 3 bases, J lost 1 base, and 11 bases lay in between. The CDR3 reads CASSSNRESYNEQFF. CDR3 coding DNA: TGTGCCAGCAGCTCTAACAGGGAATCCTACAATGAGCAGTTCTTC. The full variable domain, completed using reference TRBV5-4 and TRBJ2-1, is ETGVTQSPTHLIKTRGQQVTLRCSSQSGHNTVSWYQQALGQGPQFIFQYYREEENGRGNFPPRFSGLQFPNYSSELNVNALELDDSALYLCASSSNRESYNEQFFGPGTRLTVL.

The CDR3 is CASSSDRRTETFF. In DNA form, the CDR3 reads TGTGCCAGCAGTTCGGACAGGCGCACTGAAACCTTCTTT. This sequence joins TRBV6-2 or TRBV6-3 and TRBJ1-1; TRBD1 aligns across 7 bases. Germline V gives CDR1 MNHEY, CDR2 SVGEGT. The CDR3 consists of 13 residues. J gave up 14 bases and V 4 bases, and 13 bases lay outside the gene matches.

The sample holds a few counts of this clonotype. The V call is TRBV12-3 or TRBV12-4, the J call TRBJ1-1; the D gene is possibly TRBD1 (6 bases). V shed 6 bases and J shed 5 bases, with 16 bases lying between them. The CDR3 runs to 14 residues. DNA of the CDR3: TGTGCCAGCAGCATACAGGGAGGTGTGACTGAAGCTTTCTTT. It is translated as CASSIQGGVTEAFF.

In the case of this clonotype: The missing conserved phenylalanine or tryptophan at the end of this CDR3 makes a read error likely. The chain combines TRBV20-1 with TRBJ1-2, with unresolved D. The V end was cut by 8 bases, the J end by 8 bases, with 18 bases between. The CDR3 contains 12 residues. In germline, CDR1 is DFQATT, CDR2 SNEGSKA (reference sequence). This CDR3 is CSTVLGSHGYTL. The CDR3 coding sequence is TGCAGTACTGTATTAGGGAGTCACGGCTACACCTTA.

Regarding this clonotype: A clone one base away is much larger, so this may be a read error. This CDR3 reads CSVLEQGRGYNGEQYF. The CDR3 nucleotides read TGCAGCGTCCTGGAACAGGGGCGGGGGTATAATGGCGAGCAGTACTTC. This sequence joins TRBV29-1 and TRBJ2-7; either TRBD1 or TRBD2 may supply D (7 bases each). The CDR3 is made up of 16 amino acids. Trimming left V 6 bases short and J 6 bases short, with 27 bases between. The germline gives CDR1 SQVTM, CDR2 ANQGSEA.

As regards this clonotype: The conserved phenylalanine or tryptophan is not found at the CDR3 terminus, so this likely reflects a read error. The chain links TRBV10-3 to TRBJ2-7; maybe TRBD2 (5 bases). This CDR3 contains 12 residues. Trimming shortened V by 6 bases and J by 3 bases, and 9 bases separated the two germline ends. Germline V CDR1 and CDR2: ENHRY, SYGVKD. The CDR3 here is CAIRGEGYEQYY. In DNA, the CDR3 is TGTGCCATCAGAGGCGAGGGCTACGAGCAGTACTAC.

This chain uses TRBV6-2 or TRBV6-3 with TRBJ2-1, with TRBD2 matching 11 bases. In germline, CDR1 is MNHEY, CDR2 SVGEGT. With V trimmed by 9 bases and J by 8 bases, 12 bases remained unmatched. There are 15 residues in the CDR3. The CDR3 spells CARSPTSGRIYEQFF. The DNA for the CDR3 is TGTGCCAGGAGTCCAACTAGCGGGAGAATCTATGAGCAGTTCTTC.

There are many counts of this clonotype. The chain carries TRBV20-1 and TRBJ1-1, with a weak D call TRBD1 (6 bases). Germline CDR1 DFQATT, CDR2 SNEGSKA (reference sequence). V lost 1 base, J lost 4 bases, and 7 bases lay in between. The CDR3 is 12 residues long. This CDR3 is CSARGDTTEAFF. CDR3 in DNA: TGCAGTGCTAGAGGGGACACCACTGAAGCTTTCTTT.

Of note for this clonotype: A much larger clone differs by one base, so this may be a read error. The chain couples TRBV4-2 to TRBJ1-3; D is ambiguous. CDR3 length: 15 residues. Germline CDR1 and CDR2: LGHNA and YNFKEQ. Between the trimmed V and J ends, which lost 0 bases and 1 base, there was a span of 7 bases. In nucleotides, the CDR3 is TGTGCCAGCAGCCAAGAACGGAAATCTGGAAACACCATATATTTT. Translated, it gives CASSQERKSGNTIYF.

To note about this clonotype: The conserved final phenylalanine or tryptophan is absent from the CDR3, which likely points to a read error. This rearrangement joins TRBV20-1 to TRBJ1-1, with TRBD1 matching over 9 bases. The CDR3 has 16 amino acids. Germline loops: CDR1 DFQATT, CDR2 SNEGSKA (reference sequence). V shed 6 bases, J shed 2 bases, and the junction held 13 bases outside the gene matches. The chain's CDR3 is CSALSGTGWRNTEAFY. In nucleotides, the CDR3 is TGCAGTGCCCTCAGTGGGACAGGGTGGAGAAACACTGAAGCTTTCTAT.

The chain couples TRBV6-1 to TRBJ1-3; D is possibly TRBD1 (6 bases). The length of the CDR3 is 15 residues. CDR1 and CDR2 from the germline V gene are MNHNS and SASEGT. V lost 3 bases, J lost 5 bases, and 14 bases lay in between. The CDR3 DNA reads TGTGCCAGCAGTGAGGCATGGGGGCGCAGAAACACCATATATTTT. This encodes CASSEAWGRRNTIYF.

The rearrangement links TRBV20-1 to TRBJ2-1, with D possibly being TRBD2 (5 bases). This CDR3 has 12 residues. CDR1 and CDR2 from the germline V gene are DFQATT and SNEGSKA (reference sequence). Trimming took 6 bases from V and 4 from J, leaving 10 bases between them. The CDR3 here is CSASGLYNEQFF. In DNA, the CDR3 is TGCAGTGCGTCTGGACTTTACAATGAGCAGTTCTTC.

Concerning this clonotype: Just one base apart from a much larger clone, this may be a read error. CDR3 nucleotides: TGTGCCAACAAGCGGGACGGTCCGCCCTACGAGCAGTACTTC. The encoded protein is CANKRDGPPYEQYF. The chain recombines TRBV6-1 with TRBJ2-7; 7 bases align to TRBD2. This CDR3 comprises 14 residues. The V segment lost 10 bases and the J segment 2 bases; nucleotides outside the gene matches: 11. Per the germline V gene, CDR1 is MNHNS and CDR2 is SASEGT.

Regarding this clonotype: No conserved phenylalanine or tryptophan is present at the end of the CDR3, so a read error is the likely explanation. The chain joins TRBV20-1 to TRBJ1-6; D not certain. V was trimmed by 3 bases and J by 0 bases, leaving 9 bases between them. Germline V lookup: CDR1 DFQATT, CDR2 SNEGSKA (reference sequence). This CDR3 contains 15 residues. The CDR3 sequence is CSASSWNSYNSPLHS. In DNA, the CDR3 is TGCAGTGCTAGTTCTTGGAACTCCTATAATTCACCCCTCCACTCT.